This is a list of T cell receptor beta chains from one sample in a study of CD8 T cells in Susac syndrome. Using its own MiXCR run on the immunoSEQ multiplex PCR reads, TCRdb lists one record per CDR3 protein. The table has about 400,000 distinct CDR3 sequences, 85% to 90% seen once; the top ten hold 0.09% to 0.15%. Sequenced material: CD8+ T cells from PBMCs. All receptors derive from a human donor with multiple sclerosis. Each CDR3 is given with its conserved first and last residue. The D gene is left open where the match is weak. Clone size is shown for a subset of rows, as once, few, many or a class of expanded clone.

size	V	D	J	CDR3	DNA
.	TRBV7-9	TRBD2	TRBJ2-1	CASSSTGLAAVYNEQFF	TGTGCCAGCAGCTCCACCGGACTAGCGGCAGTCTACAATGAGCAGTTCTTC
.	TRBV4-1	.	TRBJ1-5	CASSQEYRDQPQHF	TGCGCCAGCAGCCAAGAATACAGGGATCAGCCCCAGCATTTT
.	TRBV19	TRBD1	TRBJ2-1	CASISGQGDNEQFF	TGTGCCAGTATTTCGGGACAGGGGGACAATGAGCAGTTCTTC
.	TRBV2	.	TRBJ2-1	CASSEASKQFF	TGTGCCAGCAGTGAAGCATCTAAGCAGTTCTTC
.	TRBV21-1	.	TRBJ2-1	CASPTGTSGFNEQFF	TGTGCCAGCCCAACCGGGACTAGCGGTTTCAATGAGCAGTTCTTC
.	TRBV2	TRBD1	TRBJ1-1	CASSEGRGQAIEAFF	TGTGCCAGCAGTGAAGGTAGGGGGCAAGCGATTGAAGCTTTCTTT
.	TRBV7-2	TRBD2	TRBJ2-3	CASSQPTSGREDTQYF	TGTGCCAGCAGCCAGCCTACTAGCGGGAGGGAAGATACGCAGTATTTT
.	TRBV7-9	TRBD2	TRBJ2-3	CASSFGLGITDTQYF	TGTGCCAGCAGCTTCGGACTAGGCATAACGGATACGCAGTATTTT
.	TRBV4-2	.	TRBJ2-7	CASSQDRSGFEQYF	TGTGCCAGCAGCCAAGATCGAAGCGGTTTCGAGCAGTACTTC
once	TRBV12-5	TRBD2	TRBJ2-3	CASGPEIAGPGGDTQYF	TGTGCTAGTGGTCCGGAGATAGCGGGGCCTGGGGGGGATACGCAGTATTTT
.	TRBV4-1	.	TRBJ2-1	CASSQEEGGEQFF	TGCGCCAGCAGCCAAGAGGAGGGAGGTGAGCAGTTCTTC
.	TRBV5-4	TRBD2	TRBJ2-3	CASSLAGGATDTQYF	TGTGCCAGCAGCTTGGCCGGGGGGGCGACAGATACGCAGTATTTT
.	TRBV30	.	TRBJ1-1	CAWSAAAAEAFF	TGTGCCTGGAGTGCTGCGGCAGCAGAAGCTTTCTTT
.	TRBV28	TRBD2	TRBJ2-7	CASSLLGGWRESSYEQYF	TGTGCCAGCAGTTTGCTCGGTGGTTGGCGGGAGTCATCCTACGAGCAGTACTTC
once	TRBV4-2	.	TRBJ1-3	CASSQERPGDSRHSGNTIYF	TGTGCCAGCAGCCAAGAGAGACCAGGGGACTCACGGCACTCTGGAAACACCATATATTTT
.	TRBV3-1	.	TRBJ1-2	CASSKTGQGRFGDTF	TGTGCCAGCAGCAAGACAGGCCAGGGTCGCTTTGGGGACACCTTC
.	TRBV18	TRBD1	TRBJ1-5	CASSPGDRDGVQPQHF	TGTGCCAGCTCACCTGGGGACAGGGATGGAGTACAGCCCCAGCATTTT
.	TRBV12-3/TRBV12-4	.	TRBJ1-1	CASRNWLGGNGEAFF	TGTGCCAGCCGAAATTGGCTTGGGGGTAACGGTGAAGCTTTCTTT
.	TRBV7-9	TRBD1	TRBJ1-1	CASRSKSGGGTEAFF	TGTGCCAGCAGGAGCAAATCAGGGGGCGGGACTGAAGCTTTCTTT
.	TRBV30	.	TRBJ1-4	CAWNIGDEKLFF	TGTGCCTGGAATATAGGGGATGAAAAACTGTTTTTT
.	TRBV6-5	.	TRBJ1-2	CASSYGQSYTF	TGTGCCAGCAGTTACGGTCAGAGCTACACCTTC
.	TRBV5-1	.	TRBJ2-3	CASSPTAVDPGVTDTQYF	TGCGCCAGCAGCCCAACTGCCGTTGACCCGGGCGTCACAGATACGCAGTATTTT
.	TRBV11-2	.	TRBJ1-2	CASSLGTNSPNYGYTF	TGTGCCAGCAGCTTGGGGACAAATAGCCCTAACTATGGCTACACCTTC
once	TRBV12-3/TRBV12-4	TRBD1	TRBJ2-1	CASSPSDRGIYNEQFF	TGTGCCAGCAGTCCTTCGGACAGGGGGATTTACAATGAGCAGTTCTTC
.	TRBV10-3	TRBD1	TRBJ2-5	CAISEPTGANQETQYF	TGTGCCATCAGTGAGCCCACAGGGGCCAACCAAGAGACCCAGTACTTC
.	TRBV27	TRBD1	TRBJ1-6	CASRARDSYNSPLHF	TGTGCCAGCAGAGCACGGGACAGTTATAATTCACCCCTCCACTTT
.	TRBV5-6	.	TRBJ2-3	CASSLWFYEISTDTQYF	TGTGCCAGCAGCTTGTGGTTCTATGAGATAAGCACAGATACGCAGTATTTT
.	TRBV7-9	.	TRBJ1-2	CASSLMVGENYGYTF	TGTGCCAGCAGCTTAATGGTGGGTGAAAACTATGGCTACACCTTC
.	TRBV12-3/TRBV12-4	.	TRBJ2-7	CASSFDGVTYEQYF	TGTGCCAGCAGTTTCGACGGGGTTACCTACGAGCAGTACTTC
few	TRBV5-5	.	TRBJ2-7	CASSLDIYEQYF	TGTGCCAGCAGCTTGGATATCTACGAGCAGTACTTC
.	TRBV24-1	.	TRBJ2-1	CATNDSTPNEQFF	TGTGCCACCAATGATTCTACACCAAATGAGCAGTTCTTC
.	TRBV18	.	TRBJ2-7	CASSPPTGPSYEQYF	TGTGCCAGCTCACCCCCGACGGGTCCCTCCTACGAGCAGTACTTC
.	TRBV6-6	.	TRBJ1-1	CASRPSNTEAFF	TGTGCCAGCAGGCCCTCGAACACTGAAGCTTTCTTT
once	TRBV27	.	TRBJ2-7	CASSLGHGGPYEQYF	TGTGCCAGCAGTTTAGGGCACGGAGGACCTTACGAGCAGTACTTC
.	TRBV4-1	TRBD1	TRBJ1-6	CASSQEDRGQLSLHF	TGCGCCAGCAGCCAAGAGGACAGGGGACAATTATCCCTCCACTTT
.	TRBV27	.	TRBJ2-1	CASSYQEYNEQFF	TGTGCCAGCAGTTATCAAGAATACAATGAGCAGTTCTTC
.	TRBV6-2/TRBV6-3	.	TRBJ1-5	CASSQSPVNSNQPQHF	TGTGCCAGCAGTCAGTCCCCCGTGAATAGCAATCAGCCCCAGCATTTT
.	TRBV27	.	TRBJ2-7	CASSPRGIVYEQYF	TGTGCCAGCAGTCCTCGGGGCATCGTCTACGAGCAGTACTTC
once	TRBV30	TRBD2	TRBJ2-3	CAWTLLRLADTDTQYF	TGTGCCTGGACCCTTTTGAGACTAGCGGACACAGATACGCAGTATTTT
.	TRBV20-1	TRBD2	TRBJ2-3	CSARDLILTSGRARSTDTQYF	TGCAGTGCTAGAGACCTAATCCTCACTAGCGGGAGGGCCCGGAGCACAGATACGCAGTATTTT
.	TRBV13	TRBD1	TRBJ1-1	CASSEDRGVMNTEAFF	TGTGCCAGCAGCGAGGACAGGGGAGTTATGAACACTGAAGCTTTCTTT
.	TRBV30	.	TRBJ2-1	CAWSIPYNEQFF	TGTGCCTGGAGTATCCCTTACAATGAGCAGTTCTTC
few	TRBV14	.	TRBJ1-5	CASSQAGYNQPQHF	TGTGCCAGCAGCCAGGCAGGGTACAATCAGCCCCAGCATTTT
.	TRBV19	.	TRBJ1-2	CASSILGSTGDYGYTF	TGTGCCAGTAGTATTCTCGGATCGACAGGTGACTATGGCTACACCTTC
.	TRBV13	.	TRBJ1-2	CASSLTDQVDYTF	TGTGCCAGCAGCTTAACAGACCAGGTCGACTACACCTTC
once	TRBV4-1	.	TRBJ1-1	CASSAQQGLNTEAFF	TGCGCCAGCAGCGCTCAACAGGGCCTGAACACTGAAGCTTTCTTT
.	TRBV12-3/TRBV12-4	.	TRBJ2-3	CASPPPRESGAGDTQYF	TGTGCCAGCCCTCCCCCACGGGAGTCTGGTGCGGGAGATACGCAGTATTTT
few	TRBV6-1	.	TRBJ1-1	CASSEALGLNTEAFF	TGTGCCAGCAGTGAAGCACTCGGATTGAACACTGAAGCTTTCTTT
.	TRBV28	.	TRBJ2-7	CASSPLLTGYSYEQYF	TGTGCCAGCAGTCCCCTACTGACAGGATACTCCTACGAGCAGTACTTC
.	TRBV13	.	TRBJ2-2	CASSPQGAGELFF	TGTGCCAGCAGCCCGCAGGGAGCCGGGGAGCTGTTTTTT
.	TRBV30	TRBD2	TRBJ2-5	CALDLAGGRETQYF	TGTGCTTTGGATCTAGCGGGAGGCAGGGAGACCCAGTACTTC
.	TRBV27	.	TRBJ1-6	CASKPGGDSPLHF	TGTGCCAGCAAGCCCGGGGGGGATTCACCCCTCCACTTT
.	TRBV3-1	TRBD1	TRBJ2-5	CASSDEGQYQETQYF	TGTGCCAGCAGCGACGAGGGACAGTACCAAGAGACCCAGTACTTC